Each of the 22 T cell receptor beta chains below was sequenced from the same sample in a study of CD8 T cells in ankylosing spondylitis. Their antigens remain unidentified. TCRdb re-derived calls from the 5' RACE reads in MiXCR, one entry per CDR3 protein. The table lists over 400,000 distinct CDR3 sequences, 25% to 30% of them singletons. Study results and caveats: A motif of eight or nine highly homologous TCR beta variants was seen as apparently characteristic of ankylosing spondylitis blood.

The specimen sequenced was blood, either unsorted or a sorted T cell fraction (not recorded which). The source of these receptors is a male donor with ankylosing spondylitis.

This clonotype has a handful of counts. V is TRBV4-2 and J is TRBJ2-1; D is unclear. In germline, CDR1 is LGHNA, CDR2 YNFKEQ. CDR3 length equals 13 residues. Trimming cost V 0 bases and J 7 bases, with 7 bases left between them. The CDR3 protein is CASSQDPRNEQFF. CDR3 coding DNA: TGTGCCAGCAGCCAAGACCCCAGAAATGAGCAGTTCTTC.

The chain combines TRBV24-1 with TRBJ2-1, with 9 bases fitting TRBD1. Germline-derived CDR1 and CDR2 are KGHDR and SFDVKD. This CDR3 contains 16 residues. Germline trimming cut 3 bases from V and 9 bases from J; bases unmatched to any gene: 11. The CDR3 DNA reads as TGTGCCACCAGTGATACCGCGACAGGGGGGTGGAGTGAGCAGTTCTTC. Protein sequence: CATSDTATGGWSEQFF.

This clonotype has more than one count but fewer than ten. The V and J genes are TRBV5-1 and TRBJ1-2; TRBD1 is a possible D gene (6 bases). The CDR3 covers 13 residues. Germline-derived CDR1 and CDR2 are SGHRS and YFSETQ. Trimming stripped 0 bases from V and 8 bases from J, with 11 bases between. The CDR3 bases are TGCGCCAGCAGCTTGGAGGGGGGTCAAGGCTACACCTTC. Its translation: CASSLEGGQGYTF.

This clonotype appeared a few times. This chain joins TRBV7-8 and TRBJ1-1; D not resolved. V was cut by 5 bases and J by 2 bases, with 18 bases left in between. This CDR3 region has 16 residues. Germline CDR1 and CDR2: SGHVS and FQNEAQ. CDR3 nucleotide sequence: TGTGCCAGCAGCCCTTATGGACGGAGATACAACACTGAAGCTTTCTTT. Its translation: CASSPYGRRYNTEAFF.

This clonotype was found a few times. This sequence joins TRBV25-1 and TRBJ2-1; 10 bases are shared with TRBD2. Germline CDR1 reads MGHDK; CDR2 reads SYGVNS. CDR3 size: 15 residues. V shed 5 bases and J 3 bases; nucleotides not matched to a gene: 4. The CDR3 reads CASSPRLAGYNEQFF. CDR3 DNA sequence: TGTGCCAGCAGTCCTAGACTAGCGGGCTACAATGAGCAGTTCTTC.

This clonotype was found a few times. The J gene is TRBJ2-1, the V gene TRBV20-1; no definite D call. Trimming cost V 7 bases and J 4 bases, with 8 bases left between them. CDR1 is DFQATT, CDR2 SNEGSKA, per germline (reference sequence). CDR3 length: 11 amino acids. The CDR3 bases are TGCAGTGTGGCCGAATACAATGAGCAGTTCTTC. Its protein is CSVAEYNEQFF.

The chain's CDR3 is CASSPRVGGSGELFF. The CDR3 region has the DNA TGCGCCAGCAGCCCTAGGGTCGGAGGGTCCGGGGAGCTGTTTTTT. The J gene is TRBJ2-2, the V gene TRBV5-1, with D maybe TRBD2 (6 bases). Trimming removed 4 bases from V and 6 bases from J, with 16 bases in between. The CDR3 length is 15 residues. Germline V lookup: CDR1 SGHRS, CDR2 YFSETQ. Supplemented by reference TRBV5-1 and TRBJ2-2, the full variable domain reads KAGVTQTPRYLIKTRGQQVTLSCSPISGHRSVSWYQQTPGQGLQFLFEYFSETQRNKGNFPGRFSGRQFSNSRSEMNVSTLELGDSALYLCASSPRVGGSGELFFGEGSRLTVL.

The chain is built from TRBV15 and TRBJ2-7; 12 nucleotides agree with TRBD1. Germline V gene lookup returns CDR1 LNHNV and CDR2 YYDKDF (reference sequence). V lost 7 bases, J lost 5 bases, and 6 bases stayed unmatched. There are 14 residues in the CDR3. CDR3 residues: CATNRDRGPHEQYF. The CDR3 nucleotides are TGTGCCACCAACCGGGACAGGGGGCCCCACGAGCAGTACTTC.

There are a few counts of this clonotype. The chain is built from TRBV7-2 and TRBJ2-7, with 8 bases aligning to TRBD1. V dropped 3 bases and J dropped 3; count of bases not matched to a gene: 4. Germline V gene data show CDR1 as SGHTA and CDR2 as FQGNSA. The CDR3 loop spans 14 amino acids. CDR3 in amino acids: CASSFRDRRYEQYF. The CDR3 coding sequence is TGTGCCAGCAGCTTCCGGGACAGGCGCTACGAGCAGTACTTC. The full variable domain, its missing parts supplied by reference TRBV7-2 and TRBJ2-7, is GAGVSQSPSNKVTEKGKDVELRCDPISGHTALYWYRQSLGQGLEFLIYFQGNSAPDKSGLPSDRFSAERTGGSVSTLTIQRTQQEDSAVYLCASSFRDRRYEQYFGPGTRLTVT.

This clonotype occurred a few times. The rearrangement links TRBV20-1 to TRBJ2-1, with D possibly TRBD2 on 6 matching bases. The CDR3 covers 15 residues. Germline CDR1 and CDR2: DFQATT and SNEGSKA (reference sequence). Trimming removed 0 bases at V and 8 bases at J, with 17 bases between. Here the CDR3 reads CSARDRLVNLDEQFF. DNA for the CDR3: TGCAGTGCTAGAGATCGACTAGTCAATTTGGATGAGCAGTTCTTC.

This clonotype was seen ten or more times. The chain couples TRBV11-2 to TRBJ1-2; D uncertain. V lost 5 bases and J lost 4, with 8 bases in between. The CDR3 covers 12 residues. Germline V CDR1 and CDR2: SGHAT, FQNNGV. CDR3 sequence: CASSLSRYGYTF. In nucleotides, the CDR3 is TGTGCCAGCAGCCTGAGCCGCTATGGCTACACCTTC.

This clonotype turned up a few times. V and J are TRBV24-1 and TRBJ2-1; 11 bases align to TRBD2. The V gene's germline CDR1 is KGHDR and CDR2 SFDVKD. The CDR3 loop spans 15 amino acids. J lost 6 bases, V lost 4 bases, and 4 bases had no gene match. CDR3 sequence: CATSEASGRPNEQFF. Written as DNA, the CDR3 is TGTGCCACCAGTGAGGCTAGCGGGAGGCCCAATGAGCAGTTCTTC.

The chain recombines TRBV6-5 with TRBJ1-1; 7 bases agree with TRBD1. Per the germline V gene, CDR1 is MNHEY and CDR2 is SVGAGI. The CDR3 is 18 amino acids. Trimming at V came to 2 bases and at J to 4 bases, leaving 16 bases not matched to a gene. The CDR3 DNA is TGTGCCAGCAGTTACGGGGGAGGGGGCGGCGGAGGGGGCACTGAAGCTTTCTTT. Translating it yields CASSYGGGGGGGGTEAFF.

The V gene is TRBV12-3 or TRBV12-4, the J gene TRBJ1-1; D is perhaps TRBD1 (6 bases). The CDR3 has 16 residues. V was clipped by 5 bases and J by 0 bases, with 16 bases between them. The CDR3 sequence is CASSQGSGGLNTEAFF. In DNA form, the CDR3 reads TGTGCCAGCAGTCAGGGGAGTGGGGGTTTGAACACTGAAGCTTTCTTT.

This clonotype has a handful of counts. The CDR3 DNA is TGCAGCGTTGAAGTTGGGTTGAATACGCAGTATTTT. This translates into CSVEVGLNTQYF. J is TRBJ2-3 and V is TRBV29-1; D not resolved. The V gene lost 1 base and the J gene lost 7 bases, with 9 bases spanning the gap. Germline V gives CDR1 SQVTM, CDR2 ANQGSEA. The CDR3 spans 12 residues.

This clonotype has more than one count but fewer than ten. The V call is TRBV5-1, the J call TRBJ2-1; D call uncertain. Germline V gene data show CDR1 as SGHRS and CDR2 as YFSETQ. The CDR3 totals 14 residues. Trimming left V 5 bases short and J 6 bases short, with 15 bases between. The CDR3 coding sequence is TGCGCCAGCAGTCCCCCGGCGCCTTTCAATGAGCAGTTCTTC. It is translated as CASSPPAPFNEQFF.

The chain combines TRBV10-3 with TRBJ2-7; either TRBD1 or TRBD2 may supply D (5 bases each). Germline V gene data show CDR1 as ENHRY and CDR2 as SYGVKD. The CDR3 consists of 14 residues. V gave up 4 bases and J gave up 0 bases, with 10 bases separating them. CDR3 amino acids: CAISVEGSSYEQYF. DNA of the CDR3: TGTGCCATCAGTGTCGAGGGGAGCTCCTACGAGCAGTACTTC.

This clonotype has only a few counts. The chain is built from TRBV29-1 and TRBJ2-1; D remains unclear. The CDR3 spans 12 residues. Germline V gene lookup returns CDR1 SQVTM and CDR2 ANQGSEA. V dropped 2 bases and J dropped 6 bases, with 8 bases sitting between them. This CDR3 is CSVELTANEQFF. The CDR3 region has the DNA TGCAGCGTTGAACTGACGGCCAATGAGCAGTTCTTC.

This clonotype was seen only a few times. The rearrangement uses TRBV2 and TRBJ2-3; possible D gene TRBD1, 5 bases. This CDR3 has 13 amino acids. V was cut by 6 bases and J by 4 bases, with 11 bases left in between. Germline V gene sequence: CDR1 SNHLY, CDR2 FYNNEI. The CDR3 DNA is TGTGCCAGCAGAGCTCAGGGTCCAGATACGCAGTATTTT. This codes for CASRAQGPDTQYF.

CDR3 protein: CASSSQGWAGYTF. As DNA, the CDR3 is TGTGCCAGCAGTTCACAGGGGTGGGCTGGCTACACCTTC. This sequence joins TRBV28 and TRBJ1-2; TRBD1 aligns across 7 bases. Germline CDR1 is MDHEN and CDR2 is SYDVKM. The ends lost 4 bases at V and 7 bases at J; junction bases unmatched: 6. The CDR3 has 13 amino acids.

The chain joins TRBV7-2 to TRBJ2-1; TRBD2 aligns across 14 bases. Germline assignment: CDR1 SGHTA and CDR2 FQGNSA. The ends lost 1 base at V and 9 bases at J; junction bases unmatched: 5. The CDR3 consists of 16 residues. DNA for the CDR3: TGTGCCAGCAGCTTAGTGGGACTAGCGGGAGTTAGTGAGCAGTTCTTC. Its protein product is CASSLVGLAGVSEQFF.

This clonotype came up a few times. A much larger clone is a single base away; this may be a read error. This chain links TRBV7-2 with TRBJ2-3, with D unresolved. Germline CDR1 and CDR2: SGHTA and FQGNSA. Trimming took off 7 bases at V and 2 bases at J, with 4 bases between the two ends. This CDR3 spans 11 amino acids. This CDR3 is CASTPTDTQYF. DNA of the CDR3: TGTGCCAGCACCCCCACAGATACGCAGTATTTT.